Following are 28 T cell receptor beta chains from one sample sequenced in a study of a mutant IDH1 vaccine in newly diagnosed glioma. These TCRs are of unknown antigen specificity. Using immunoSEQ multiplex PCR, the repertoire was profiled, and TCRdb retains in-frame clones only, with some absent. There are tens of thousands of clones in the sample; around 82% occur only once, and 9% to 10% lies in the top ten. Time point described: week 11, during vaccination. Vaccination comprised doses that each held 300 ug of mutant IDH1 20-mer peptide, plus topical imiquimod. Here the sequenced sample was PBMCs, taken from a glioma patient whose treatment included an IDH1 peptide vaccine. These TCRs come from a woman aged 18-30 years with glioma.

J is TRBJ2-7 and V is TRBV2; 8 nucleotides match TRBD1. With 7 bases clipped from V and 0 bases from J, the junction kept 14 bases outside the gene matches. This CDR3 has 17 residues. CDR1 is SNHLY and CDR2 is FYNNEI in the germline V gene. The CDR3 DNA follows: TGTGCCAGCAACACGGACAGGGACAACTCAAGCTCCTACGAGCAGTACTTC. Its translation is CASNTDRDNSSSYEQYF.

The chain links TRBV15 to TRBJ2-2; TRBD2 aligns across 7 bases. This CDR3 contains 16 residues. Unmatched junction bases numbered 3, after V lost 2 bases and J lost 0 bases. Germline V gives CDR1 LNHNV, CDR2 YYDKDF (reference sequence). The CDR3 is CATSRIAGANTGELFF. The CDR3 DNA is TGTGCCACCAGCAGAATAGCGGGTGCGAACACCGGGGAGCTGTTTTTT.

This chain uses TRBV6-6 with TRBJ1-4; no clear D gene. Looked up from germline, CDR1 is MNHNY and CDR2 is SVGAGI (reference sequence). Trimming took 5 bases from V and 0 from J, leaving 10 bases between them. The CDR3 spans 15 residues. The CDR3 sequence is CASSALRATNEKLFF. In nucleotides, the CDR3 is TGTGCCAGCAGTGCCCTCCGGGCAACTAATGAAAAACTGTTTTTT.

CDR3 amino acids: CASHKGGWGTGATKNIQYF. The CDR3 region has the DNA TGTGCCAGCCACAAAGGAGGTTGGGGGACAGGGGCGACCAAAAACATTCAGTACTTC. The J gene is TRBJ2-4, the V gene TRBV19; 10 nucleotides align to TRBD1. Germline V gene data show CDR1 as LNHDA and CDR2 as SQIVND (reference sequence). Germline trimming cut 9 bases from V and 2 bases from J; bases unmatched to any gene: 19. CDR3 length equals 19 residues. The complete variable domain, with remaining parts taken from reference TRBV19 and TRBJ2-4, reads DGGITQSPKYLFRKEGQNVTLSCEQNLNHDAMYWYRQDPGQGLRLIYYSQIVNDFQKGDIAEGYSVSREKKESFPLTVTSAQKNPTAFYLCASHKGGWGTGATKNIQYFGAGTRLSVL.

J is TRBJ2-7 and V is TRBV19; D tentatively fits TRBD1 or TRBD2 (5 bases each). Between the trimmed V and J ends, which lost 1 base and 0 bases, there was a span of 7 bases. CDR3 size: 14 residues. From germline, CDR1 is LNHDA and CDR2 SQIVND (reference sequence). The CDR3 region has the DNA TGTGCCAGTAGTATAGGAGGGGACTCCTACGAGCAGTACTTC. The encoded protein is CASSIGGDSYEQYF.

V usage is TRBV7-9 and J usage is TRBJ2-3, with D possibly being TRBD1 (5 bases). The V gene lost 1 base and the J gene lost 1 base, with 9 bases spanning the gap. The CDR3 runs to 15 residues. The germline V gene encodes CDR1 SEHNR and CDR2 FQNEAQ (reference sequence). CDR3 protein: CASSLEETGTDTQYF. In DNA form, the CDR3 reads TGTGCCAGCAGCTTAGAAGAGACAGGCACAGATACGCAGTATTTT.

The rearrangement joins TRBV30 to TRBJ1-1; 7 bases match TRBD1. V shed 3 bases and J 1 base; nucleotides not matched to a gene: 2. The CDR3 sequence is 13 residues long. The germline CDR1 and CDR2 sequences are GTSNPN and SVGIG (reference sequence). This chain's CDR3 is CAWSRDRNTEAFF. The CDR3 nucleotides are TGTGCCTGGAGCCGGGACAGGAACACTGAAGCTTTCTTT.

The chain joins TRBV7-8 to TRBJ2-6; no clear D gene. Germline CDR1 SGHVS, CDR2 FQNEAQ. The CDR3 consists of 15 residues. The V gene lost 5 bases and the J gene lost 4 bases, with 12 bases spanning the gap. CDR3 coding DNA: TGTGCCAGCAGCCCTGGTGTGGAGGGGGCCAACGTCCTGACTTTC. Protein: CASSPGVEGANVLTF.

V usage is TRBV23-1 and J usage is TRBJ1-2, with 7 positions matching TRBD1. TRBV23-1 is sorted into the ORF group, with uncertain function. V gave up 0 bases and J gave up 3 bases; unmatched junction bases: 13. The CDR3 contains 18 residues. The CDR3: CASSQSSEDRRCYYGYTF. Here the CDR3 DNA reads TGCGCCAGCAGTCAATCCTCGGAGGACAGGCGGTGCTACTATGGCTACACCTTC.

V usage is TRBV7-8 and J usage is TRBJ2-1; TRBD2 aligns across 7 bases. This CDR3 has 18 residues. Trimming removed 5 bases from V and 0 bases from J; junction bases left unmatched: 13. CDR1 is SGHVS, CDR2 FQNEAQ, per germline. The DNA of the CDR3 is TGTGCCAGCAGCCCCGCCGGAGGCGGGAGCCCCTCCTACAATGAGCAGTTCTTC. Protein: CASSPAGGGSPSYNEQFF. Filled out from reference TRBV7-8 and TRBJ2-1, the complete variable domain reads GAGVSQSPRYKVAKRGQDVALRCDPISGHVSLFWYQQALGQGPEFLTYFQNEAQLDKSGLPSDRFFAERPEGSVSTLKIQRTQQEDSAVYLCASSPAGGGSPSYNEQFFGPGTRLTVL.

This chain links TRBV27 with TRBJ2-1; 8 nucleotides match TRBD2. The CDR3 sequence is 12 residues long. V trimming: 6 bases; J trimming: 15 bases; junction bases outside the gene matches: 10. The germline CDR1 and CDR2 sequences are MNHEY and SMNVEV (reference sequence). The CDR3 DNA is TGTGCCAGCAGCCCCGAACAGCGGGAGTGGTTCTTC. Translating it yields CASSPEQREWFF.

The chain uses TRBV5-6 and TRBJ1-1; D not resolved. The CDR3 length is 15 residues. Germline lookup yields CDR1 SGHDT and CDR2 YYEEEE. Trimming pared 4 bases from V and 0 bases from J, leaving 13 bases between. CDR3 DNA sequence: TGTGCCAGCAGCCCACCCAGTCGCATGAACACTGAAGCTTTCTTT. Its protein is CASSPPSRMNTEAFF. Together with reference TRBV5-6 and TRBJ1-1, the CDR3 gives the full variable domain: DAGVTQSPTHLIKTRGQQVTLRCSPKSGHDTVSWYQQALGQGPQFIFQYYEEEERQRGNFPDRFSGHQFPNYSSELNVNALLLGDSALYLCASSPPSRMNTEAFFGQGTRLTVV.

The V and J genes are TRBV19 and TRBJ2-7; 7 nucleotides agree with TRBD1. The J segment lost 3 bases and the V segment lost 3 bases, leaving 8 bases of the junction unmatched. CDR3 length: 15 amino acids. Germline V gene lookup returns CDR1 LNHDA and CDR2 SQIVND (reference sequence). The CDR3 region has the DNA TGTGCCAGTAGTATCGAACAGGGGTCTAACTACGAGCAGTACTTC. Translation: CASSIEQGSNYEQYF. Full variable domain (missing parts from reference TRBV19 and TRBJ2-7): DGGITQSPKYLFRKEGQNVTLSCEQNLNHDAMYWYRQDPGQGLRLIYYSQIVNDFQKGDIAEGYSVSREKKESFPLTVTSAQKNPTAFYLCASSIEQGSNYEQYFGPGTRLTVT.

This sequence joins TRBV5-1 and TRBJ2-1; no reliable D call. Trimming removed 0 bases from V and 3 bases from J, with 4 bases in between. The germline CDR1 and CDR2 sequences are SGHRS and YFSETQ. CDR3 size: 13 residues. The CDR3: CASSLGIYNEQFF. The CDR3 nucleotides are TGCGCCAGCAGCTTGGGGATCTACAATGAGCAGTTCTTC.

This clone came up a few times. The J gene is TRBJ1-5, the V gene TRBV19, with D possibly matching TRBD1 (5 bases). V dropped 7 bases and J dropped 7 bases, with 20 bases sitting between them. CDR3 length: 15 amino acids. Per the germline V gene, CDR1 is LNHDA and CDR2 is SQIVND (reference sequence). The chain's CDR3 is CASNPRGERGQPQHF. As DNA, the CDR3 is TGTGCCAGTAACCCCCGTGGGGAACGGGGGCAGCCCCAGCATTTT.

The rearrangement uses TRBV19 and TRBJ1-6; D is uncertain. CDR1 and CDR2 (germline): LNHDA, SQIVND (reference sequence). V was cut by 7 bases and J by 6 bases, with 10 bases left in between. The CDR3 has 13 amino acids. CDR3 coding DNA: TGTGCCAGTAACACTCTAAGTAATTCACCCCTCCACTTT. Amino acid sequence: CASNTLSNSPLHF.

The genes are TRBV10-3 and TRBJ1-5; 10 bases map to TRBD1. Germline V CDR1 and CDR2: ENHRY, SYGVKD. With V trimmed by 8 bases and J by 1 base, 2 bases remained unmatched. This CDR3 is 14 amino acids long. The CDR3 here is CAIQGQGSNQPQHF. Here the CDR3 DNA reads TGTGCCATCCAGGGACAGGGGAGCAATCAGCCCCAGCATTTT.

This chain connects TRBV9 to TRBJ2-5, with unresolved D. The CDR3 extends over 14 amino acids. V dropped 3 bases and J dropped 6 bases, with 15 bases sitting between them. CDR1 is SGDLS, CDR2 YYNGEE, per germline. The CDR3 DNA sequence: TGTGCCAGCAGCGGAGGACGGCCCCCCCAGACCCAGTACTTC. As protein: CASSGGRPPQTQYF.

The V call is TRBV6-4, the J call TRBJ1-6; tentative D call: TRBD1 (6 bases). The CDR3 runs 16 residues. V lost 6 bases and J lost 7, with 19 bases in between. The germline CDR1 and CDR2 sequences are MRHNA and SNTAGT. CDR3 residues: CASSPSDRNRNSPLHF. CDR3 DNA sequence: TGTGCCAGCAGCCCTTCTGACAGGAACAGAAATTCACCCCTCCACTTT.

The V gene is TRBV6-1, the J gene TRBJ1-2; TRBD1 aligns across 7 bases. CDR3 length: 15 amino acids. With 5 bases clipped from V and 1 base from J, the junction kept 7 bases outside the gene matches. The germline V gene has CDR1 MNHNS and CDR2 SASEGT. The CDR3: CASSTGQANNYGYTF. CDR3 DNA: TGTGCCAGCAGTACCGGACAGGCGAATAACTATGGCTACACCTTC.

Sample share makes this clone medium-sized. The V gene is TRBV5-1, the J gene TRBJ2-7; TRBD1 matches 9 bases. Germline CDR1 SGHRS, CDR2 YFSETQ. The CDR3 has 17 residues. V lost 3 bases, J lost 5 bases, and 15 bases stayed unmatched. The CDR3 loop reads CASSSIPAGTGSHEQYF. The CDR3 DNA follows: TGCGCCAGCAGCTCTATCCCGGCCGGGACAGGGTCCCACGAGCAGTACTTC.

The chain recombines TRBV18 with TRBJ1-1; D unresolved. V was cut by 2 bases and J by 0 bases, with 13 bases left in between. The CDR3 is 16 residues long. Germline V gives CDR1 KGHSH, CDR2 LQKENI. The CDR3 DNA follows: TGTGCCAGCTCACCATACGCCCCCGGGTTGAACACTGAAGCTTTCTTT. It yields the protein CASSPYAPGLNTEAFF.

CDR3 coding DNA: TGTGCCATCAGTGTAGGGACACTTGGCTACACCTTC. Translation: CAISVGTLGYTF. This chain links TRBV10-3 with TRBJ1-2, with D possibly matching TRBD1 (6 bases). The V and J ends lost 4 bases and 7 bases respectively, with 10 bases between them. Germline values: CDR1 ENHRY, CDR2 SYGVKD. This CDR3 spans 12 amino acids.

A few counts support this clone. This chain's CDR3 is CATRKGPNTEAFF. The CDR3 DNA reads TGTGCCACCCGGAAGGGGCCGAACACTGAAGCTTTCTTT. The rearrangement joins TRBV6-1 to TRBJ1-1; a weak D match, TRBD1 (5 bases). The germline V gene has CDR1 MNHNS and CDR2 SASEGT. V lost 10 bases to trimming and J lost 1 base, with 13 bases between them. The CDR3 is 13 residues long.

The CDR3 bases are TGTGCCAGCAGCTCGACAGGGAACTATGGCTACACCTTC. Amino acid sequence: CASSSTGNYGYTF. The V gene is TRBV5-5, the J gene TRBJ1-2; TRBD1 matches at 7 bases. Unmatched junction bases numbered 1, after V lost 3 bases and J lost 2 bases. The CDR3 contains 13 residues. The germline CDR1 and CDR2 sequences are SGHKS and YYEKEE (reference sequence).

J is TRBJ2-7 and V is TRBV14; D unclear. V was pared by 4 bases and J by 0 bases, with 13 bases between. The CDR3 contains 15 residues. Germline lookup yields CDR1 SGHDN and CDR2 FVKESK. For the CDR3, the DNA is TGTGCCAGCAGCCCTACGATTCAGCCCTCCTACGAGCAGTACTTC. Encoded protein: CASSPTIQPSYEQYF.

This chain joins TRBV19 and TRBJ2-2; 14 bases match TRBD2. The length of the CDR3 is 17 residues. CDR1 is LNHDA and CDR2 is SQIVND in the germline V gene (reference sequence). V lost 5 bases and J lost 6; bases outside the gene matches: 8. The CDR3 bases are TGTGCCAGTAGTCGGGGACTAGCGGGAGTTGGATCCGGGGAGCTGTTTTTT. Residues: CASSRGLAGVGSGELFF.

This rearrangement joins TRBV27 to TRBJ2-3; TRBD2 matches 10 bases. V was clipped by 4 bases and J by 0 bases; unmatched bases: 10. The germline V gene encodes CDR1 MNHEY and CDR2 SMNVEV (reference sequence). CDR3 length: 18 amino acids. The CDR3 nucleotides read TGTGCCAGCAGTTCGCCGACGCTACTAGCGGGGAGCACAGATACGCAGTATTTT. Its protein product is CASSSPTLLAGSTDTQYF.